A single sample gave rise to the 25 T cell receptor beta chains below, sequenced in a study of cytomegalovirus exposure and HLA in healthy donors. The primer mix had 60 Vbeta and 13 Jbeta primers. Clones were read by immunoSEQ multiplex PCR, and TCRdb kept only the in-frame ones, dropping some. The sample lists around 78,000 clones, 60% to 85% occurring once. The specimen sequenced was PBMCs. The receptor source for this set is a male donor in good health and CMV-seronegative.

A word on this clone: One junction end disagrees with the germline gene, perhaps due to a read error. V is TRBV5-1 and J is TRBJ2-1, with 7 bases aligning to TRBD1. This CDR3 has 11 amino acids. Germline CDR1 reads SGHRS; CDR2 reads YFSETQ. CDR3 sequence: CASGVMDRLVF. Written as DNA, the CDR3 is TGCGCCAGCGGGGTGATGGACAGGCTGGTCTTC.

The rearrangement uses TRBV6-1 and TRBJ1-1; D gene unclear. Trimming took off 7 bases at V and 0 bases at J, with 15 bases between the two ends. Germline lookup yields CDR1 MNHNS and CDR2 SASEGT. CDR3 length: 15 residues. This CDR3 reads CASMLGRTLNTEAFF. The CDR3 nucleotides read TGTGCCAGCATGCTCGGGAGGACCCTGAACACTGAAGCTTTCTTT.

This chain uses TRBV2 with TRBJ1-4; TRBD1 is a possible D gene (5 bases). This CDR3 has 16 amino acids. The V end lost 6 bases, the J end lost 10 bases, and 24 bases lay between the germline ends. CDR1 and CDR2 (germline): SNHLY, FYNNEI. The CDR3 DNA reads TGTGCCAGCAGGTACGGAGGGACCGAGGGTATCGGAAAACTGTTTTTT. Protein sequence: CASRYGGTEGIGKLFF.

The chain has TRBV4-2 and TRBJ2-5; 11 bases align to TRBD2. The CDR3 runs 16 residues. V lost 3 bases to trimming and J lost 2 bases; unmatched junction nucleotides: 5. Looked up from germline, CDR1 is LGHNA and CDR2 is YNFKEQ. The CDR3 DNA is TGTGCCAGCAGCCAGGTAGCGGGGGGGATACAAGAGACCCAGTACTTC. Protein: CASSQVAGGIQETQYF.

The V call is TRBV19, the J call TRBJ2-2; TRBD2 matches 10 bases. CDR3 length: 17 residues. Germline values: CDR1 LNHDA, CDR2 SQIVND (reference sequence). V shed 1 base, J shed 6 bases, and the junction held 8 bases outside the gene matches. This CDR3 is CASSIGGQLAGSGELFF. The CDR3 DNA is TGTGCCAGTAGTATAGGAGGTCAACTAGCGGGGTCCGGGGAGCTGTTTTTT.

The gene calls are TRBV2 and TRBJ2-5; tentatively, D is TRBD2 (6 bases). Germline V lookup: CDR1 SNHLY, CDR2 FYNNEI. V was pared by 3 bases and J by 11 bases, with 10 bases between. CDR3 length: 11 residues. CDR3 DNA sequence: TGTGCCAGCAGTGAGGAGGGTGAGCAGTACTTC. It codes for CASSEEGEQYF.

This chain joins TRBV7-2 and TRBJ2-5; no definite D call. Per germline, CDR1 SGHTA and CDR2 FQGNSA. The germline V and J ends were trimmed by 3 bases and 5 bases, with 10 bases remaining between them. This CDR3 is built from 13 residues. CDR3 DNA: TGTGCCAGCAGCTTTGGCCCGGAGGAGACCCAGTACTTC. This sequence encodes CASSFGPEETQYF. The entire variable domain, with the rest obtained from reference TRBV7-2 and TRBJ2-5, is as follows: GAGVSQSPSNKVTEKGKDVELRCDPISGHTALYWYRQSLGQGLEFLIYFQGNSAPDKSGLPSDRFSAERTGGSVSTLTIQRTQQEDSAVYLCASSFGPEETQYFGPGTRLLVL.

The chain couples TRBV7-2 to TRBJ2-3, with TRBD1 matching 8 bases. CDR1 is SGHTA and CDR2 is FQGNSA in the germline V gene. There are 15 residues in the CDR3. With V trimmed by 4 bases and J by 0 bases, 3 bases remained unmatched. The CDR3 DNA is TGTGCCAGCAGCTGGGACAGGAAGAGCACAGATACGCAGTATTTT. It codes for CASSWDRKSTDTQYF.

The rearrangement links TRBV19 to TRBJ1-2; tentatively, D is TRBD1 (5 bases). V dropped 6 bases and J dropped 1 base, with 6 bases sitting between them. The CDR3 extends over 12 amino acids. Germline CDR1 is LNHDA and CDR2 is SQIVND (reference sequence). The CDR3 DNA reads TGTGCCAGTAGGCAGGGTAACTATGGCTACACCTTC. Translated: CASRQGNYGYTF.

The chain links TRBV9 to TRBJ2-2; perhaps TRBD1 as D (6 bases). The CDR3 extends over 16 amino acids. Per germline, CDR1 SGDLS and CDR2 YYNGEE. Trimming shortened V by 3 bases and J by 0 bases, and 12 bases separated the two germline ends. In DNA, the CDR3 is TGTGCCAGCAGCGCCCGAGGGACATCGAACACCGGGGAGCTGTTTTTT. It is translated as CASSARGTSNTGELFF.

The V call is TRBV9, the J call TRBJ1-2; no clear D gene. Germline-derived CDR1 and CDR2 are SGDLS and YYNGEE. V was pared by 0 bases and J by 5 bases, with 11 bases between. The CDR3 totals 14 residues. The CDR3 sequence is CASSVDGDGYGYTF. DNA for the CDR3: TGTGCCAGCAGCGTAGACGGAGACGGGTATGGCTACACCTTC. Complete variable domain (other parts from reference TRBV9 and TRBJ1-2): DSGVTQTPKHLITATGQRVTLRCSPRSGDLSVYWYQQSLDQGLQFLIQYYNGEERAKGNILERFSAQQFPDLHSELNLSSLELGDSALYFCASSVDGDGYGYTFGSGTRLTVV.

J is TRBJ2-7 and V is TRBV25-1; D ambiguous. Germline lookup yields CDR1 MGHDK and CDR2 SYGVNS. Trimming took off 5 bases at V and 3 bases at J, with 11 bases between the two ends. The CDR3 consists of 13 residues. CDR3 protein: CASSNLARYEQYF. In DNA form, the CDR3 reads TGTGCCAGCAGTAACTTAGCCCGCTACGAGCAGTACTTC.

This CDR3 is CASSLYAGDGGYTF. The CDR3 nucleotides are TGTGCCAGCAGCTTATATGCGGGGGATGGAGGCTACACCTTC. This sequence joins TRBV7-8 and TRBJ1-2; D might be TRBD1 (5 bases). This CDR3 comprises 14 residues. Trimming took 2 bases from V and 8 from J, leaving 15 bases between them. Germline CDR1 SGHVS, CDR2 FQNEAQ.

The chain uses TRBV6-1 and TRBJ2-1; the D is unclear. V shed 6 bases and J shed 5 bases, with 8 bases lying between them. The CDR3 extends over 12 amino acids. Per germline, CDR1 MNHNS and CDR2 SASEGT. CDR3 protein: CASRRIDNEQFF. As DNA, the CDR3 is TGTGCCAGCAGGCGGATAGACAATGAGCAGTTCTTC.

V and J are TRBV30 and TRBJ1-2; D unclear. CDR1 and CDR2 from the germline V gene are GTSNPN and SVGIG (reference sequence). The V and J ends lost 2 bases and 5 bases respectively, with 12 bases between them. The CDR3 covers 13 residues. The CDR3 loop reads CAWSPSRVYGYTF. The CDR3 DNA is TGTGCCTGGAGTCCATCGAGGGTTTATGGCTACACCTTC.

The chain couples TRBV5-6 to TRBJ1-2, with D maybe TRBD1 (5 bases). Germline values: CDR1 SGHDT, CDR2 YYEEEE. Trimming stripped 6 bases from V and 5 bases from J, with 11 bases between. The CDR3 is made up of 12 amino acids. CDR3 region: CASTQEGYGYTF. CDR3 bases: TGTGCCAGCACCCAGGAGGGGTATGGCTACACCTTC.

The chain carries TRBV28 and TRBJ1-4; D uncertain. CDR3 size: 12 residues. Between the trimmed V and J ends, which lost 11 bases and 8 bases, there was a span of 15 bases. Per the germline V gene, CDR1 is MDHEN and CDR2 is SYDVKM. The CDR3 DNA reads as TGTGCCGTTCAGAGTGCGGGAGAAAAACTGTTTTTT. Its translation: CAVQSAGEKLFF. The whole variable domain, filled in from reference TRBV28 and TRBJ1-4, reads DVKVTQSSRYLVKRTGEKVFLECVQDMDHENMFWYRQDPGLGLRLIYFSYDVKMKEKGDIPEGYSVSREKKERFSLILESASTNQTSMYLCAVQSAGEKLFFGSGTQLSVL.

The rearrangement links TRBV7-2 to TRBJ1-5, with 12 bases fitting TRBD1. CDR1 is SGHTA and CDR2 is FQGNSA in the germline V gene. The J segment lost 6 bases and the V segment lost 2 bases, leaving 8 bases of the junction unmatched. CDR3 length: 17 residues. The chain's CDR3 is CASSLLPGTGGGQPQHF. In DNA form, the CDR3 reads TGTGCCAGCAGCTTACTCCCTGGGACAGGGGGCGGTCAGCCCCAGCATTTT.

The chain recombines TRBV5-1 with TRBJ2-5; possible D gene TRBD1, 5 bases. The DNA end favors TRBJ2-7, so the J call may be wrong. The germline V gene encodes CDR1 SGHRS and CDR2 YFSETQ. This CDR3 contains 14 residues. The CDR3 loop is CASSLVQGPHEQYF. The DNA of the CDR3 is TGCGCCAGCAGCTTGGTCCAGGGCCCCCACGAGCAGTACTTC.

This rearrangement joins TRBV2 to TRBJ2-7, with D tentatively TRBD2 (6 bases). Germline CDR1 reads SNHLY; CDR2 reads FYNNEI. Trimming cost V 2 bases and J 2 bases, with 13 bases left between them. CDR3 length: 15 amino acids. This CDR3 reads CASSELGLNTYEQYF. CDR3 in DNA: TGTGCCAGCAGTGAACTGGGACTGAATACCTACGAGCAGTACTTC.

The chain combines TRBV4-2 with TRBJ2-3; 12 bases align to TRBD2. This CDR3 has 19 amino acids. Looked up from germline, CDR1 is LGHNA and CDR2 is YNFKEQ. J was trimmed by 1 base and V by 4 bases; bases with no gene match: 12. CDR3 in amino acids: CASSRIQTSGSGGTDTQYF. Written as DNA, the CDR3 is TGTGCCAGCAGCCGAATACAGACTAGCGGGAGCGGCGGCACAGATACGCAGTATTTT.

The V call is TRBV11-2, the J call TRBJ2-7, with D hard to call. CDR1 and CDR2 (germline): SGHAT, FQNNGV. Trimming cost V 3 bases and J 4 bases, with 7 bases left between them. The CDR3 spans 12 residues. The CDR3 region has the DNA TGTGCCAGCAGCTTGGCCAGTTACGAGCAGTACTTC. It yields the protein CASSLASYEQYF.

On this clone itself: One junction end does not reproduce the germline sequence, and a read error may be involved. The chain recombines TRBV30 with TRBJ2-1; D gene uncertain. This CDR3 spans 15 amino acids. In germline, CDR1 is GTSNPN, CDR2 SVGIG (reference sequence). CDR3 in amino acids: CAWNNPRRSYNERFF. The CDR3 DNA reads TGTGCCTGGAATAATCCCCGGCGGTCCTACAATGAGCGGTTCTTC.

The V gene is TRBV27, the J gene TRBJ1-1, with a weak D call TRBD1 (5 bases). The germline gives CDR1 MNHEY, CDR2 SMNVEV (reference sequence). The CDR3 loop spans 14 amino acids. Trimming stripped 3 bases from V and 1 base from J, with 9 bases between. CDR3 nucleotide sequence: TGTGCCAGCAGTTTGGGCGGGGGGAACACTGAAGCTTTCTTT. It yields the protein CASSLGGGNTEAFF.

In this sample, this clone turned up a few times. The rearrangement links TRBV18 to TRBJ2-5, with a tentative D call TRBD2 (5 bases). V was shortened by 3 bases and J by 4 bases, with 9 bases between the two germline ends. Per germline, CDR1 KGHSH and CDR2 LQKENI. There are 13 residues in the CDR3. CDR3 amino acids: CASSPHEGETQYF. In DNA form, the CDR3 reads TGTGCCAGCTCACCTCACGAGGGAGAGACCCAGTACTTC.